Included here is one TCR beta chain sequence, with context. The target of this receptor is not known. Per-base qualities were not stored, and no clone one base away is much larger. Including the terminal cysteine and phenylalanine, the CDR3 comprises 16 residues. Only the CDR3 DNA stays, 48 bases, in frame from base 1. Trimming takes 0 bases from V and 0 bases from J, and the germline ends sit 12 bases apart. CDR1 is given as GTSNPN and CDR2 as SVGIG, both from the germline V gene (reference sequence). The CDR3 regions of human TCRbeta chains were analyzed by immunosequencing. The paper's data handling went like this. Repertoire TCRs were matched against a reference library of SARS-CoV-2-specific TCRs generated with the MIRA antigen-specificity platform. Breadth was defined as the fraction of unique TCRs that were SARS-CoV-2-associated, and depth was defined as the fraction of total T cells that were SARS-CoV-2-associated. Each spike-specific TCR was assigned to its reactive spike region and to a CD4 or CD8 class using the MIRA data. Log10-transformed breadth and depth values were compared by one-way ANOVA with Sidak's multiple comparisons tests. TCRdb's version of the immuneACCESS table is confined to in-frame rearrangements and falls short of the full clone set. An unresolved V gene accounts for under half of the shortfall where checked; the remainder is of unknown origin. The D gene and trimming were derived from the DNA, and the V and J assignments and clone size from that table. For this sample there are roughly 120,000 clones; 75% to 95% appear just once. Just over 4% of the sample lies in the top ten.

This specimen's time point label, per the study, means: about 28 days (+/-7) after the second vaccine dose. Sample treatment or condition, as interpreted from the label and publication: meningococcal conjugate vaccine given as trial control. Vaccinee samples came from UK trials COV001 and COV002, including a single-blind randomized controlled phase 2/3 trial of AZD1222 (ChAdOx1 nCoV-19) in healthy adults. For TCRbeta chain sequencing, PBMC samples from trial participants were taken at day 0 and at day 28 after the second dose. This entry is derived from a study of T cell responses to AZD1222 COVID-19 vaccine (TCRdb year 2021). As for the study more broadly: TCR sequencing was performed for 233 trial participants, of whom about 200 were given two doses of AZD1222 and approximately 25 were given two doses of MenACWY control vaccine. Trial participants were enrolled into age subgroups of 18-55, 56-69 and 70-plus years, which contained approximately 150, 28 and 58 TCR-sequenced participants, respectively. The full study reports these points: No day 14 peak-response samples were available, so repertoires were characterized only after the peak T cell response. Participants were mostly white British, with more females than males. The authors suggested clonal diversity may have been underestimated. Conclusions about previously exposed vaccinees are limited, since just five or six AZD1222 recipients were seropositive for SARS-CoV-2 at baseline. Reportedly, close to half of the unique spike-specific TCRs recognized epitopes lying outside the regions that are mutated in the B.1.351 and B.1.1.7 variants. In the small 56-69-year group, the increase in depth fell short of significance, most likely because of low power. A significant rise in spike-specific TCR breadth and depth was observed after two AZD1222 doses relative to day 0 and relative to MenACWY recipients. CD4 TCRs associated with the vaccine covered the entire spike protein, and the dominant responses were in regions 160-218 and 743-854.

The receptor chain draws on TRBV30 and TRBJ2-1; the D gene cannot be resolved reliably. The sequence came from an adult who received the MenACWY meningococcal vaccine as a control. Material: peripheral blood, obtained 28 days after the second dose of the MenACWY control vaccine. The base sequence is TGTGCCTGGAGTGTAATGGGGTCGAGCTCCTACAATGAGCAGTTCTTC. Its protein is CAWSVMGSSSYNEQFF.